The rows below give T cell receptor beta chains drawn from one sample of a study of blood T cell repertoires in COVID-19. Only in-frame clones appear in the TCRdb table, and some are missing; sequencing was by immunoSEQ multiplex PCR. Of approximately 97,000 clones listed, 90% are singletons. Material: peripheral blood. These receptors came from a man aged 60-69 years with acute or convalescent COVID-19. CDR3s include the opening cysteine and the closing phenylalanine or tryptophan. The D gene is left open where the match is weak. Not every row has a clone size; where given, it reads once, few, many or a size class.

TRBJ2-6 TRBV2 - - CASSDGGSGANVLTF TGTGCCAGCAGTGACGGGGGATCCGGGGCCAACGTCCTGACTTTC
TRBJ1-1 TRBV6-6 TRBD1 - CASSATGWTEAFF TGTGCCAGCAGTGCGACAGGGTGGACTGAAGCTTTCTTT
TRBJ1-6 TRBV29-1 TRBD1 - CSVSRGADSPLHF TGCAGCGTCTCCAGGGGGGCGGACTCACCCCTCCACTTT
TRBJ1-2 TRBV10-3 - - CAISDQGGYGYTF TGTGCCATCAGTGATCAGGGTGGCTATGGCTACACCTTC
TRBJ1-1 TRBV10-3 TRBD1 few CAISESTGVNTEAFF TGTGCCATCAGTGAGTCGACAGGGGTGAACACTGAAGCTTTCTTT
TRBJ1-1 TRBV18 TRBD1 once CASSQGQMNTEAFF TGTGCCAGCTCACAGGGACAGATGAACACTGAAGCTTTCTTT
TRBJ2-2 TRBV6-5 TRBD1 - CASSSNRGLSGELFF TGTGCCAGCAGTTCTAACAGGGGGCTCTCCGGGGAGCTGTTTTTT
TRBJ2-1 TRBV29-1 - once CSVEFQGLDEQFF TGCAGCGTTGAATTCCAGGGTCTCGATGAGCAGTTCTTC
TRBJ1-2 TRBV5-6 - - CASSFYGDYGYTF TGTGCCAGCAGCTTTTACGGAGACTATGGCTACACCTTC
TRBJ1-1 TRBV4-2 - - CASGVSGEAFF TGTGCCAGCGGAGTAAGCGGTGAAGCTTTCTTT
TRBJ1-5 TRBV6-5 - once CASSPTRDNYQPQHF TGTGCCAGCAGTCCGACCCGGGACAATTATCAGCCCCAGCATTTT
TRBJ2-1 TRBV28 - - CASSDIDGNEQFF TGTGCCAGCAGCGATATTGACGGGAATGAGCAGTTCTTC
TRBJ1-5 TRBV2 - - CASTPEGRGNQPQHF TGTGCCAGCACCCCCGAGGGCAGAGGCAATCAGCCCCAGCATTTT
TRBJ1-2 TRBV5-1 - - CASTFVGGRNGYTF TGCGCCAGCACCTTCGTTGGAGGTAGGAATGGCTACACCTTC
TRBJ1-1 TRBV3-1/TRBV3-2 - once CASSQPGLSLAFF TGTGCCAGCAGCCAGCCCGGGTTGAGCTTAGCTTTCTTT
TRBJ1-5 TRBV19 - - CASSMMAVSNQPQHF TGTGCCAGTAGTATGATGGCAGTTAGCAATCAGCCCCAGCATTTT
TRBJ2-1 TRBV3-1/TRBV3-2 TRBD2 once CASSQVSSGGAGEQFF TGTGCCAGCAGCCAAGTTTCGAGCGGGGGGGCCGGTGAGCAGTTCTTC
TRBJ1-1 TRBV7-2 TRBD1 once CASSLDLTGGARNTEAFF TGTGCCAGCAGCTTAGATTTGACAGGGGGTGCAAGGAACACTGAAGCTTTCTTT
TRBJ2-5 TRBV27 TRBD2 - CASSLSGLTYQETQYF TGTGCCAGCAGTTTATCGGGACTAACTTACCAAGAGACCCAGTACTTC
TRBJ2-7 TRBV3-1/TRBV3-2 - - CASSQRGEQYF TGTGCCAGCAGCCAACGGGGGGAGCAGTACTTC
TRBJ1-2 TRBV11-2 TRBD1 - CASSPDRDQHYGYTF TGTGCCAGCAGCCCGGACAGGGACCAACACTATGGCTACACCTTC
TRBJ1-1 TRBV10-1 TRBD1 - CASSPGQGSTEAFF TGCGCCAGCAGCCCGGGACAGGGGAGCACTGAAGCTTTCTTT
TRBJ2-3 TRBV18 TRBD2 - CASTSGGGRADTQYF TGTGCCAGCACCTCCGGGGGGGGTCGCGCAGATACGCAGTATTTT
TRBJ1-2 TRBV2 TRBD1 once CASSTVQGTGGYTF TGTGCCAGCAGTACCGTACAGGGGACGGGGGGCTACACCTTC
TRBJ1-2 TRBV21-1 - - CASSKNSNRRTGGMHGYTF TGTGCCAGCAGCAAAAATTCTAATAGGAGGACAGGGGGCATGCATGGCTACACCTTC
TRBJ2-6 TRBV5-1 - - CASSPRAASSGANVLTF TGCGCCAGCAGCCCGAGGGCGGCTAGCTCTGGGGCCAACGTCCTGACTTTC
TRBJ1-2 TRBV3-1/TRBV3-2 - few CASSQDHTGLRGYTF TGTGCCAGCAGCCAAGACCATACAGGCCTCCGGGGCTACACCTTC
TRBJ2-5 TRBV27 TRBD2 - CASSSGIQETQYF TGTGCCAGCTCTAGCGGGATCCAAGAGACCCAGTACTTC
TRBJ2-7 TRBV6-5 - - CASTGTRRSYEQYF TGTGCCAGCACTGGGACACGGCGGTCCTACGAGCAGTACTTC
TRBJ1-2 TRBV5-5 - - CASSLMGGNGYTF TGTGCCAGCAGCTTGATGGGGGGGAATGGCTACACCTTC
TRBJ1-1 TRBV6-6 - - CASLSGVNTEAFF TGTGCCAGCCTCTCGGGGGTGAACACTGAAGCTTTCTTT
TRBJ2-3 TRBV7-9 - - CASSSTDTQYF TGTGCCAGCAGCTCAACAGATACGCAGTATTTT
TRBJ1-5 TRBV5-5 - - CASSPQGGWNQPQHF TGTGCCAGCAGCCCGCAGGGCGGTTGGAATCAGCCCCAGCATTTT
TRBJ1-4 TRBV4-1 - - CASSPFTNEKLFF TGCGCCAGCAGCCCCTTCACTAATGAAAAACTGTTTTTT
TRBJ2-3 TRBV10-3 TRBD1 - CAIKPGQASADTQYF TGTGCCATCAAACCGGGACAGGCATCGGCAGATACGCAGTATTTT
TRBJ2-3 TRBV29-1 - - CSVLQGADTQYF TGCAGCGTGTTACAGGGCGCCGATACGCAGTATTTT
TRBJ1-5 TRBV6-5 - - CASRRGGNNQPQHF TGTGCCAGCAGGAGGGGCGGGAACAATCAGCCCCAGCATTTT
TRBJ1-4 TRBV20-1 - once CSALTEKLFF TGCAGTGCTCTAACTGAAAAACTGTTTTTT
TRBJ1-2 TRBV27 TRBD1 - CASSAMPQGAPYGYTF TGTGCCAGCAGTGCCATGCCACAGGGGGCACCCTATGGCTACACCTTC
TRBJ1-6 TRBV27 - - CASSLRRDTNSPLHF TGTGCCAGCAGTTTAAGACGGGACACCAATTCACCCCTCCACTTT
TRBJ1-1 TRBV5-1 - once CASSLVEGGITEAFF TGCGCCAGCAGCTTGGTCGAGGGAGGTATCACTGAAGCTTTCTTT
TRBJ2-5 TRBV5-1 - - CASSQTQQETQYF TGCGCCAGCAGCCAGACACAACAAGAGACCCAGTACTTC
TRBJ1-1 TRBV5-1 TRBD1 - CASRSGQINTEAFF TGCGCCAGCAGATCGGGACAGATAAACACTGAAGCTTTCTTT
TRBJ1-1 TRBV25-1 TRBD1 - CASQGPGQALTEAFF TGTGCCAGCCAGGGGCCGGGACAGGCTTTGACTGAAGCTTTCTTT
TRBJ2-7 TRBV4-2 - - CASSPRRGQAYEQYF TGTGCCAGCAGCCCCCGTCGAGGACAAGCCTACGAGCAGTACTTC
TRBJ2-1 TRBV7-8 - - CASSSSGTSSYNEQFF TGTGCCAGCAGCTCTTCGGGGACAAGCTCCTACAATGAGCAGTTCTTC
TRBJ1-4 TRBV4-2 - - CASSLLGREKLFF TGTGCCAGCAGCCTGCTAGGTCGGGAAAAACTGTTTTTT
TRBJ2-1 TRBV29-1 - - CSQGGTANEQFF TGCAGCCAAGGGGGGACAGCCAATGAGCAGTTCTTC
TRBJ1-1 TRBV10-3 TRBD1 - CATTSGGIAEAFF TGTGCCACCACCTCAGGGGGGATCGCTGAAGCTTTCTTT
TRBJ1-1 TRBV18 TRBD1 - CASSPNAGTGNTEAFF TGTGCCAGCTCACCCAACGCCGGGACAGGGAACACTGAAGCTTTCTTT
TRBJ1-2 TRBV11-2 - - CASSPRVDYGYTF TGTGCCAGCAGCCCCAGGGTAGACTATGGCTACACCTTC
TRBJ1-6 TRBV19 - - CASSIRPPHIEGSPLHF TGTGCCAGTAGTATCCGGCCACCCCACATCGAGGGTTCACCCCTCCACTTT
TRBJ2-1 TRBV10-3 TRBD2 - CAISFTHSGGTDNEQFF TGTGCCATCAGTTTTACTCATAGCGGGGGGACCGACAATGAGCAGTTCTTC